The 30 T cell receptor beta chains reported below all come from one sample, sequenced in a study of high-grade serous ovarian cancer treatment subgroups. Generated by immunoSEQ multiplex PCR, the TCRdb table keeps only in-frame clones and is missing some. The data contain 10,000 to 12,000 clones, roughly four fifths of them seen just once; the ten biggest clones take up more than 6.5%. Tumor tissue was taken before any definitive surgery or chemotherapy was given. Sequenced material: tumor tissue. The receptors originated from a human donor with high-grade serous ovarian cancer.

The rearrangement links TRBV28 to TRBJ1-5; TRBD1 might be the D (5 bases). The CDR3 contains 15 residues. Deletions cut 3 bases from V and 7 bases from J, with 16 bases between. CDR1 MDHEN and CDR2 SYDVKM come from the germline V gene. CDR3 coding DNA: TGTGCCAGCAGTTTGTTCCGGGGGAGTGGGCAGCCCCAGCATTTT. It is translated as CASSLFRGSGQPQHF.

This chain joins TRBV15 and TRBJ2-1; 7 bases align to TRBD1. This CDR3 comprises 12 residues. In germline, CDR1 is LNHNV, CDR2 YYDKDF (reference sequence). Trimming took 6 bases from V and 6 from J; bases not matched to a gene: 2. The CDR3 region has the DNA TGTGCCACCAGAGGACAGGCCAATGAGCAGTTCTTC. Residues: CATRGQANEQFF.

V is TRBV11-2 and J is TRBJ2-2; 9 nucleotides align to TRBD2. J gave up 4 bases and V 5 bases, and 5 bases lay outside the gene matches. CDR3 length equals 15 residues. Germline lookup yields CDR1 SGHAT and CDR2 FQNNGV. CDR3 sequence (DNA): TGTGCCAGCAGCGCTAGCGGGGCGGGCACCGGGGAGCTGTTTTTT. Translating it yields CASSASGAGTGELFF. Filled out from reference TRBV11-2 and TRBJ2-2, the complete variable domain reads EAGVAQSPRYKIIEKRQSVAFWCNPISGHATLYWYQQILGQGPKLLIQFQNNGVVDDSQLPKDRFSAERLKGVDSTLKIQPAKLEDSAVYLCASSASGAGTGELFFGEGSRLTVL.

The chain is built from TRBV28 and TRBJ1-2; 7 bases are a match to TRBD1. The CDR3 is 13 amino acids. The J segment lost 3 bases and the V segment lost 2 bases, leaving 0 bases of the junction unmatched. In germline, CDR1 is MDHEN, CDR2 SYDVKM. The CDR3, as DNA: TGTGCCAGCAGTTTAGACAGGGACTATGGCTACACCTTC. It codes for CASSLDRDYGYTF.

CDR3 sequence: CASSLSQNTEAFF. The CDR3 DNA sequence: TGTGCCAGCAGCTTATCGCAGAACACTGAAGCTTTCTTT. The chain employs TRBV7-3 and TRBJ1-1; no firm D call. Trimming took 2 bases from V and 1 from J, leaving 5 bases between them. The CDR3 contains 13 residues. Germline V gene lookup returns CDR1 SGHTA and CDR2 FQGTGA. Variable domain in full (rest from reference TRBV7-3 and TRBJ1-1): GAGVSQTPSNKVTEKGKYVELRCDPISGHTALYWYRQSLGQGPEFLIYFQGTGAADDSGLPNDRFFAVRPEGSVSTLKIQRTERGDSAVYLCASSLSQNTEAFFGQGTRLTVV.

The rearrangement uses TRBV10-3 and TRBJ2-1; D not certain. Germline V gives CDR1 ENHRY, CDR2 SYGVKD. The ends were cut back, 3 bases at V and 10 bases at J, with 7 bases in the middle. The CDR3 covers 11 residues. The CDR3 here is CAISDLGEQFF. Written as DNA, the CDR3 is TGTGCCATCAGTGATTTGGGGGAGCAGTTCTTC.

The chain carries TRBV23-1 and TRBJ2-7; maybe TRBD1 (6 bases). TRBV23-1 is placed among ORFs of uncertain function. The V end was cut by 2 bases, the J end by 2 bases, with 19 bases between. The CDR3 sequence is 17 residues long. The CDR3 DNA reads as TGCGCCAGCAGTCAAATCATGACCCACAGGGAACCCTACGAGCAGTACTTC. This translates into CASSQIMTHREPYEQYF.

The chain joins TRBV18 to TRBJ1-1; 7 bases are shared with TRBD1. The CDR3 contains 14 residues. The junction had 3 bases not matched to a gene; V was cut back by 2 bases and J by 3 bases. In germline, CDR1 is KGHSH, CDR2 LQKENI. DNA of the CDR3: TGTGCCAGCTCACCAGTTGGGACAGACACTGAAGCTTTCTTT. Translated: CASSPVGTDTEAFF. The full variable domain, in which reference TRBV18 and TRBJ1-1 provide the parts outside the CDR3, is NAGVMQNPRHLVRRRGQEARLRCSPMKGHSHVYWYRQLPEEGLKFMVYLQKENIIDESGMPKERFSAEFPKEGPSILRIQQVVRGDSAAYFCASSPVGTDTEAFFGQGTRLTVV.

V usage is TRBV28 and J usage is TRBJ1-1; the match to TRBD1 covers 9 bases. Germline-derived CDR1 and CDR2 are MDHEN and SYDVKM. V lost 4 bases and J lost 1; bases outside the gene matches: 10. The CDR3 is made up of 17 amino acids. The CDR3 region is CASSYPRGQGANTEAFF. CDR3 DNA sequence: TGTGCCAGCAGTTACCCTCGGGGACAGGGCGCGAACACTGAAGCTTTCTTT.

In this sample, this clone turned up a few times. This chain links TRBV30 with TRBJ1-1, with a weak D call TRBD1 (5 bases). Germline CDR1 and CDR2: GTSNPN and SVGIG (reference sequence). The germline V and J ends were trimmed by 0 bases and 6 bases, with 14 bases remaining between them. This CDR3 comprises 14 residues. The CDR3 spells CAWSVLGAGAEAFF. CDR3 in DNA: TGTGCCTGGAGTGTACTCGGGGCCGGGGCTGAAGCTTTCTTT.

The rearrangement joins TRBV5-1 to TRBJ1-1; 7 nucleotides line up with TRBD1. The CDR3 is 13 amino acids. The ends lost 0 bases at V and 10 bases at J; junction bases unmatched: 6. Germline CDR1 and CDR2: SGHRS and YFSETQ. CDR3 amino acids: CASSLVGGSGAFF. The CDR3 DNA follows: TGCGCCAGCAGCTTGGTAGGGGGCTCAGGAGCTTTCTTT.

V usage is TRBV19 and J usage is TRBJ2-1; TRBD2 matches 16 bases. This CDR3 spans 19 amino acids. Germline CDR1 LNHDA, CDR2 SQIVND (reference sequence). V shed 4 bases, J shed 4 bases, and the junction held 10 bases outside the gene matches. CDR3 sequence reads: CASSNVGLAGGAGYNEQFF. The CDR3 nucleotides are TGTGCCAGTAGTAACGTGGGACTAGCGGGAGGGGCAGGATACAATGAGCAGTTCTTC.

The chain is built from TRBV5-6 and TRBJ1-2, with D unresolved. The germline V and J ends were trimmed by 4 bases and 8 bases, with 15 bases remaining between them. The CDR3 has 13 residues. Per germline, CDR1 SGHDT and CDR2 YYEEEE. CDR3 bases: TGTGCCAGCAGCCTCGGGGTTGCGGCCGGCTACACCTTC. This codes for CASSLGVAAGYTF.

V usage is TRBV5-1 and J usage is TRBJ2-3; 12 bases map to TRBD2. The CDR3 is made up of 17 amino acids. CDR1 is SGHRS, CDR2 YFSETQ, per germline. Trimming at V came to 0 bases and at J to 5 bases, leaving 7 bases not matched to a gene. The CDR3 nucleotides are TGCGCCAGCAGCTTGGGACTAGCGGGAGTAGCAGGAGATACGCAGTATTTT. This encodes CASSLGLAGVAGDTQYF.

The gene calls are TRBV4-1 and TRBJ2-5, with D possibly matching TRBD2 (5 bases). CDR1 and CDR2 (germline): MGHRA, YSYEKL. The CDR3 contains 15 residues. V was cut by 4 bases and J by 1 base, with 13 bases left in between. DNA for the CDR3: TGCGCCAGCAGCCCAGGACTTATCCCCCAAGAGACCCAGTACTTC. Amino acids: CASSPGLIPQETQYF.

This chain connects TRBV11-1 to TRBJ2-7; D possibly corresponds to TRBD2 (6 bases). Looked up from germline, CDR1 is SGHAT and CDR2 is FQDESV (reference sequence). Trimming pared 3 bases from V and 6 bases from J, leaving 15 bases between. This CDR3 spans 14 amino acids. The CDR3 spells CASSLGGVVGEQYF. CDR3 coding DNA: TGTGCCAGCAGCTTGGGCGGGGTAGTAGGCGAGCAGTACTTC.

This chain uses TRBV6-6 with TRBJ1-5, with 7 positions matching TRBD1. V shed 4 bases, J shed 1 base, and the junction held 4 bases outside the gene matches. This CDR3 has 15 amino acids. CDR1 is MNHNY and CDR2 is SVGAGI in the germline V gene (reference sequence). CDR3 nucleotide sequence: TGTGCCAGCAGTTTAAGGGACAGAAGCAATCAGCCCCAGCATTTT. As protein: CASSLRDRSNQPQHF.

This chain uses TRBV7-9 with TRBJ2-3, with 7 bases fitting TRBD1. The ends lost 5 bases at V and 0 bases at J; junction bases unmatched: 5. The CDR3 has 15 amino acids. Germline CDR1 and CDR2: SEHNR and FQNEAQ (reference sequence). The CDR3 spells CASSRDRLSTDTQYF. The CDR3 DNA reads TGTGCCAGCAGCCGGGACAGACTTAGCACAGATACGCAGTATTTT. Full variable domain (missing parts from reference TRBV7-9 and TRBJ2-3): DTGVSQNPRHKITKRGQNVTFRCDPISEHNRLYWYRQTLGQGPEFLTYFQNEAQLEKSRLLSDRFSAERPKGSFSTLEIQRTEQGDSAMYLCASSRDRLSTDTQYFGPGTRLTVL.

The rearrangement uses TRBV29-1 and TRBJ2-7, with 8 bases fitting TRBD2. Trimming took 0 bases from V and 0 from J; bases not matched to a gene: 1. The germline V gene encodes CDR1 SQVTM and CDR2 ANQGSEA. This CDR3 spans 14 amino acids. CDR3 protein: CSVEESGSSYEQYF. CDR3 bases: TGCAGCGTTGAAGAGAGCGGGAGCTCCTACGAGCAGTACTTC.

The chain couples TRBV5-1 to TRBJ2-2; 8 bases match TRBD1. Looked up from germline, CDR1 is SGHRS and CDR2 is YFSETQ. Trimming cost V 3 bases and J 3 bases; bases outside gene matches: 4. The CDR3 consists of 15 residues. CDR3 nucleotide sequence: TGCGCCAGCAGCTGGGCAGGGGGCGACACCGGGGAGCTGTTTTTT. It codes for CASSWAGGDTGELFF. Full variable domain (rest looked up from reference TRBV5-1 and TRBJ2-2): KAGVTQTPRYLIKTRGQQVTLSCSPISGHRSVSWYQQTPGQGLQFLFEYFSETQRNKGNFPGRFSGRQFSNSRSEMNVSTLELGDSALYLCASSWAGGDTGELFFGEGSRLTVL.

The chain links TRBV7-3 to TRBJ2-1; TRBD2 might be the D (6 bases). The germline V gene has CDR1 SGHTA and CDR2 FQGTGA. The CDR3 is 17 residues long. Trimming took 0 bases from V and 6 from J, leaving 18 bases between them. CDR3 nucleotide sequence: TGTGCCAGCAGCTTAACTTCGCTCGGGAGCCGGGGCAATGAGCAGTTCTTC. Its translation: CASSLTSLGSRGNEQFF.

The CDR3 sequence: CASSSPGQSYEQYF. The CDR3 bases are TGTGCCAGCAGCAGCCCGGGACAGTCATACGAGCAGTACTTC. V usage is TRBV7-6 and J usage is TRBJ2-7, with TRBD1 identical over 7 bases. Germline V gene lookup returns CDR1 SGHVS and CDR2 FNYEAQ. The CDR3 length is 14 residues. J lost 4 bases, V lost 5 bases, and 8 bases had no gene match.

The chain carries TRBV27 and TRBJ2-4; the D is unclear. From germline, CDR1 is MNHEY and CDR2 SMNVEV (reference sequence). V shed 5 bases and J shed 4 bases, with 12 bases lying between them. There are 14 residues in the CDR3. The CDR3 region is CASSPSWGKNIQYF. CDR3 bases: TGTGCCAGCAGTCCGTCCTGGGGAAAAAACATTCAGTACTTC.

CDR3 residues: CAWSGAGSSYNEQFF. The CDR3 nucleotides read TGTGCCTGGAGTGGGGCAGGGTCCTCTTACAATGAGCAGTTCTTC. The chain recombines TRBV30 with TRBJ2-1, with D perhaps TRBD1 (5 bases). The CDR3 contains 15 residues. V was cut by 1 base and J by 4 bases, with 14 bases left in between. In germline, CDR1 is GTSNPN, CDR2 SVGIG (reference sequence).

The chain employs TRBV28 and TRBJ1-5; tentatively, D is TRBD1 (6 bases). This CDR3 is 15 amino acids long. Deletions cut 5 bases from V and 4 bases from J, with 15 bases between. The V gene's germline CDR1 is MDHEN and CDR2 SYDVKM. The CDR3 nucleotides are TGTGCCAGCAGTGCCTACGGGACAACTAATCAGCCCCAGCATTTT. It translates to CASSAYGTTNQPQHF.

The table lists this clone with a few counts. The CDR3 protein is CASSTSVLNTGELFF. DNA of the CDR3: TGTGCCAGCAGCACTAGCGTCTTGAACACCGGGGAGCTGTTTTTT. The chain has TRBV28 and TRBJ2-2, with 7 bases fitting TRBD2. The V segment lost 6 bases and the J segment 1 base; nucleotides outside the gene matches: 5. CDR1 and CDR2 (germline): MDHEN, SYDVKM. The CDR3 runs to 15 residues.

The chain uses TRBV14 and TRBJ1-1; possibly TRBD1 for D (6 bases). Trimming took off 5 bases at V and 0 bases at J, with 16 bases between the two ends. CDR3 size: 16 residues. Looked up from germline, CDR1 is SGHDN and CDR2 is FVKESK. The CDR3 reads CASSINTGHLNTEAFF. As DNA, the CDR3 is TGTGCCAGCAGCATAAACACGGGACACCTGAACACTGAAGCTTTCTTT. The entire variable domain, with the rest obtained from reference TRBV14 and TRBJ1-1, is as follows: EAGVTQFPSHSVIEKGQTVTLRCDPISGHDNLYWYRRVMGKEIKFLLHFVKESKQDESGMPNNRFLAERTGGTYSTLKVQPAELEDSGVYFCASSINTGHLNTEAFFGQGTRLTVV.

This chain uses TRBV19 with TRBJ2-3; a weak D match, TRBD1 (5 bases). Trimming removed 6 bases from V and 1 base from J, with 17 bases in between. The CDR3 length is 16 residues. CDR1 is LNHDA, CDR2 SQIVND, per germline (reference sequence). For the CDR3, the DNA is TGTGCCAGTAGCCGAACCCCCAGGGTGGGCACAGATACGCAGTATTTT. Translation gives CASSRTPRVGTDTQYF. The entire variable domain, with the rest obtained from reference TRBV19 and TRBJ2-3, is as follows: DGGITQSPKYLFRKEGQNVTLSCEQNLNHDAMYWYRQDPGQGLRLIYYSQIVNDFQKGDIAEGYSVSREKKESFPLTVTSAQKNPTAFYLCASSRTPRVGTDTQYFGPGTRLTVL.

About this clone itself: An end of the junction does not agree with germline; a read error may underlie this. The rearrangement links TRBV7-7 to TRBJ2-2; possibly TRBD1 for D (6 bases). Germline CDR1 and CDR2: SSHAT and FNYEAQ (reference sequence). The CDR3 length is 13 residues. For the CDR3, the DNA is TGTGCTAGCAGCAGGACAGCCGCCGGGGAGCTGTTTTTT. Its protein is CASSRTAAGELFF.

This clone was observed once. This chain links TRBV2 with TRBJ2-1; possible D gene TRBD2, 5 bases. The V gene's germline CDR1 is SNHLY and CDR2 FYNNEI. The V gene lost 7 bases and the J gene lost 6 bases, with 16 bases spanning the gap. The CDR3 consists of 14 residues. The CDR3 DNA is TGTGCCAGCACTAGCAATTCGGCTCGCAATGAGCAGTTCTTC. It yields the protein CASTSNSARNEQFF. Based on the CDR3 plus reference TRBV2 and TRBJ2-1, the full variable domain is EPEVTQTPSHQVTQMGQEVILRCVPISNHLYFYWYRQILGQKVEFLVSFYNNEISEKSEIFDDQFSVERPDGSNFTLKIRSTKLEDSAMYFCASTSNSARNEQFFGPGTRLTVL.